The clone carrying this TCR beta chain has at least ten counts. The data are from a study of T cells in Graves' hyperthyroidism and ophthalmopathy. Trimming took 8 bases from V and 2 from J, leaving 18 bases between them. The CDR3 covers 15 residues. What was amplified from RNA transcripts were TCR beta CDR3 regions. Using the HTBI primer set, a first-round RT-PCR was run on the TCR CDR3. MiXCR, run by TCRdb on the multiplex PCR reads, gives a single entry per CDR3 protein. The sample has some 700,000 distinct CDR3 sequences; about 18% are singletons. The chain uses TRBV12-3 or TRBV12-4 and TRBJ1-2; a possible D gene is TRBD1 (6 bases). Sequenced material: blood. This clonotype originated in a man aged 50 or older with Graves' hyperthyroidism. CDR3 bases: TGTGCCAGCTGGGGAATAGGGGACACCAACTATGGCTACACCTTC. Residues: CASWGIGDTNYGYTF.